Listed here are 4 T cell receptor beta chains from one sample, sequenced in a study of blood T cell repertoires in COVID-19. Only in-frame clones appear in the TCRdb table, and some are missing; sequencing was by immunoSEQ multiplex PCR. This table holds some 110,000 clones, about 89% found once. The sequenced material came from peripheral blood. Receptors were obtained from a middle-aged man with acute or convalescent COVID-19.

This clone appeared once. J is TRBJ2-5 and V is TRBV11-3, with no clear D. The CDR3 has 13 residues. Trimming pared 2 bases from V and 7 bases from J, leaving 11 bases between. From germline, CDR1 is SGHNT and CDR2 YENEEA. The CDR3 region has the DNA TGTGCCAGCAGCTTATCCAGCCCAGGGACCCAGTACTTC. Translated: CASSLSSPGTQYF.

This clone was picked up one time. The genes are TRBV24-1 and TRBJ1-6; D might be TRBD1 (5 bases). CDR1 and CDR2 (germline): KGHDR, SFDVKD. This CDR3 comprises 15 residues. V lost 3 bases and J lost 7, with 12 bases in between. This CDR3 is CATSDGKTANSPLHF. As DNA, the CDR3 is TGTGCCACCAGTGATGGTAAGACAGCGAATTCACCCCTCCACTTT.

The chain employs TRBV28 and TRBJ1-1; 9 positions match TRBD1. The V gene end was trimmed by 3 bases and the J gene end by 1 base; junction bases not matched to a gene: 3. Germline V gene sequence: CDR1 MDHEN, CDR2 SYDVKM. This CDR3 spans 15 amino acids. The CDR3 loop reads CASSLGGQGNTEAFF. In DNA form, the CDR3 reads TGTGCCAGCAGTTTGGGGGGACAGGGGAACACTGAAGCTTTCTTT.

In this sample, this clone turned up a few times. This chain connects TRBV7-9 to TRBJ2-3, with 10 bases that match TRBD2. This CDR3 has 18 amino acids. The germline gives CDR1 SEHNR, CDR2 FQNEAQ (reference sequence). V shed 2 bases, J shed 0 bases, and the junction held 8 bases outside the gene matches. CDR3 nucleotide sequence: TGTGCCAGCAGCTTAAGGTCTAGCGGGAGACCTAGCACAGATACGCAGTATTTT. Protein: CASSLRSSGRPSTDTQYF.